The 22 T cell receptor beta chains reported below all come from one sample, sequenced in a study of T cell repertoires in cytomegalovirus infection. TCRdb recomputed calls from the reads with MiXCR, one row per CDR3 protein. The sample contains over 300,000 distinct CDR3 sequences, 8% to 10% of which appear only once. The specimen sequenced was PBMCs. The receptors were gathered from a human donor in good health (CMV status not recorded). Some clones in this sample may be carry-over from other donors' samples.

This clonotype was recorded at least ten times. The rearrangement links TRBV7-2 to TRBJ1-4; possibly TRBD1 for D (6 bases). Germline CDR1 is SGHTA and CDR2 is FQGNSA. The CDR3 runs 15 residues. With 5 bases removed from V and 5 bases from J, the gap between germline ends came to 15 bases. CDR3 sequence reads: CASSPQRGGNEKLFF. In nucleotides, the CDR3 is TGTGCCAGCAGCCCCCAAAGGGGGGGGAATGAAAAACTGTTTTTT.

This chain links TRBV7-2 with TRBJ2-5; D may be TRBD2 (5 bases). The CDR3 covers 17 residues. Looked up from germline, CDR1 is SGHTA and CDR2 is FQGNSA. Trimming stripped 4 bases from V and 1 base from J, with 19 bases between. The CDR3 loop is CASSSGRLAGLQETQYF. The CDR3 bases are TGTGCCAGCAGCTCAGGTAGGCTCGCAGGACTCCAAGAGACCCAGTACTTC. Based on the CDR3 plus reference TRBV7-2 and TRBJ2-5, the full variable domain is GAGVSQSPSNKVTEKGKDVELRCDPISGHTALYWYRQSLGQGLEFLIYFQGNSAPDKSGLPSDRFSAERTGGSVSTLTIQRTQQEDSAVYLCASSSGRLAGLQETQYFGPGTRLLVL.

This chain links TRBV7-9 with TRBJ1-2; 12 bases align to TRBD1. With V trimmed by 5 bases and J by 7 bases, 5 bases remained unmatched. The CDR3 contains 14 residues. Germline V gene lookup returns CDR1 SEHNR and CDR2 FQNEAQ (reference sequence). Here the CDR3 reads CASSVGQGAGGYTF. DNA for the CDR3: TGTGCCAGCAGCGTGGGACAGGGGGCAGGTGGCTACACCTTC.

This clonotype was counted ten times or more. The genes are TRBV7-3 and TRBJ1-2; TRBD1 is a possible D gene (6 bases). The germline gives CDR1 SGHTA, CDR2 FQGTGA. This CDR3 is built from 13 residues. Trimming removed 1 base from V and 8 bases from J, with 11 bases in between. CDR3: CASSLRSGEGYTF. The CDR3 nucleotides are TGTGCCAGCAGCTTAAGGTCAGGGGAAGGCTACACCTTC. Full variable domain (missing parts from reference TRBV7-3 and TRBJ1-2): GAGVSQTPSNKVTEKGKYVELRCDPISGHTALYWYRQSLGQGPEFLIYFQGTGAADDSGLPNDRFFAVRPEGSVSTLKIQRTERGDSAVYLCASSLRSGEGYTFGSGTRLTVV.

The V gene is TRBV4-1, the J gene TRBJ2-1; 14 bases line up with TRBD2. The germline CDR1 and CDR2 sequences are MGHRA and YSYEKL. The CDR3 consists of 17 residues. Losses at the gene ends were 1 base for V and 7 bases for J; bases not matched to a gene: 6. The CDR3 region is CASSQGSRTSGGNEQFF. CDR3 DNA sequence: TGCGCCAGCAGCCAAGGGAGCCGGACTAGCGGGGGGAATGAGCAGTTCTTC.

The gene calls are TRBV6-8 and TRBJ2-2; 9 bases agree with TRBD1. V trimming: 2 bases; J trimming: 6 bases; junction bases outside the gene matches: 10. This CDR3 has 17 residues. From germline, CDR1 is MNHGY and CDR2 SAAAGT. CDR3 region: CASSYPRTGAYPGELFF. CDR3 coding DNA: TGTGCCAGCAGTTACCCAAGGACAGGGGCATACCCCGGGGAGCTGTTTTTT.

The chain employs TRBV28 and TRBJ2-1, with D tentatively TRBD2 (5 bases). V lost 6 bases and J lost 7, with 22 bases in between. This CDR3 has 16 amino acids. Germline CDR1 reads MDHEN; CDR2 reads SYDVKM. The chain's CDR3 is CASSTRMVRPGNEQFF. The CDR3, as DNA: TGTGCCAGCAGCACGCGGATGGTTCGTCCGGGGAATGAGCAGTTCTTC. The whole variable domain, filled in from reference TRBV28 and TRBJ2-1, reads DVKVTQSSRYLVKRTGEKVFLECVQDMDHENMFWYRQDPGLGLRLIYFSYDVKMKEKGDIPEGYSVSREKKERFSLILESASTNQTSMYLCASSTRMVRPGNEQFFGPGTRLTVL.

This clonotype came up a few times. The gene calls are TRBV6-5 and TRBJ1-6; D possibly corresponds to TRBD1 (5 bases). Trimming took off 0 bases at V and 14 bases at J, with 11 bases between the two ends. The germline V gene encodes CDR1 MNHEY and CDR2 SVGAGI. The CDR3 runs 13 residues. The CDR3 region has the DNA TGTGCCAGCAGTTACTCCCGGGGGAGGTCCCTCCACTTT. This gives the protein CASSYSRGRSLHF.

This clonotype came up many times. This sequence joins TRBV7-8 and TRBJ2-1; no reliable D call. CDR1 SGHVS and CDR2 FQNEAQ come from the germline V gene. This CDR3 has 14 amino acids. Trimming left V 7 bases short and J 4 bases short, with 14 bases between. CDR3 bases: TGTGCCAGCACCCACTCCCTGTCATACAATGAGCAGTTCTTC. Its translation: CASTHSLSYNEQFF.

The genes are TRBV7-2 and TRBJ2-7, with D tentatively TRBD2 (6 bases). CDR1 is SGHTA, CDR2 FQGNSA, per germline. This CDR3 comprises 14 residues. The V gene lost 11 bases and the J gene lost 1 base, with 18 bases spanning the gap. CDR3 nucleotides: TGTGCCTTTTACGGCGGGAAACCTTCCTACGAGCAGTACTTC. Protein product: CAFYGGKPSYEQYF. Combining the CDR3 with reference TRBV7-2 and TRBJ2-7 gives the whole variable domain GAGVSQSPSNKVTEKGKDVELRCDPISGHTALYWYRQSLGQGLEFLIYFQGNSAPDKSGLPSDRFSAERTGGSVSTLTIQRTQQEDSAVYLCAFYGGKPSYEQYFGPGTRLTVT.

Many counts were recorded for this clonotype. The chain recombines TRBV7-2 with TRBJ1-4; perhaps TRBD1 as D (5 bases). V shed 3 bases and J shed 8 bases, with 10 bases lying between them. Germline lookup yields CDR1 SGHTA and CDR2 FQGNSA. The CDR3 sequence is 13 residues long. The CDR3 DNA sequence: TGTGCCAGCAGCTTGGGGCCTGGGGAAAAACTGTTTTTT. It translates to CASSLGPGEKLFF.

This clonotype was observed a few times. The rearrangement uses TRBV4-1 and TRBJ2-5; D possibly corresponds to TRBD2 (7 bases). The CDR3 spans 15 residues. Germline loops: CDR1 MGHRA, CDR2 YSYEKL. The V end lost 0 bases, the J end lost 8 bases, and 16 bases lay between the germline ends. CDR3 sequence: CASSQEWGGLVTQYF. CDR3 DNA sequence: TGCGCCAGCAGCCAAGAATGGGGGGGCCTGGTCACCCAGTACTTC.

This clonotype was found many times. V usage is TRBV4-3 and J usage is TRBJ1-2; D is perhaps TRBD1 (6 bases). Trimming shortened V by 0 bases and J by 8 bases, and 19 bases separated the two germline ends. Per the germline V gene, CDR1 is LGHNA and CDR2 is YSLEER. The CDR3 is 16 residues long. The CDR3: CASSQDYGRGREGYTF. For the CDR3, the DNA is TGCGCCAGCAGCCAAGATTACGGCAGGGGACGGGAAGGCTACACCTTC.

This clonotype was seen ten or more times. J is TRBJ2-1 and V is TRBV7-8; D not resolved. The CDR3 runs 15 residues. V gave up 5 bases and J gave up 0 bases, with 11 bases separating them. Germline-derived CDR1 and CDR2 are SGHVS and FQNEAQ. CDR3 nucleotide sequence: TGTGCCAGCAGCCCCGTCGGTAGCTCCTACAATGAGCAGTTCTTC. This translates into CASSPVGSSYNEQFF.

Many counts were recorded for this clonotype. The gene calls are TRBV19 and TRBJ2-2, with TRBD2 matching over 14 bases. Germline V gene lookup returns CDR1 LNHDA and CDR2 SQIVND (reference sequence). The CDR3 covers 18 residues. V lost 7 bases to trimming and J lost 5 bases; unmatched junction nucleotides: 12. The CDR3: CASTHMGLAGVRTGELFF. For the CDR3, the DNA is TGTGCCAGTACCCATATGGGACTAGCGGGAGTACGTACCGGGGAGCTGTTTTTT.

This clonotype was detected only a few times. The rearrangement links TRBV4-2 to TRBJ2-7, with TRBD1 as a possible D gene (6 bases). Germline V gives CDR1 LGHNA, CDR2 YNFKEQ. Trimming cost V 4 bases and J 5 bases, with 12 bases left between them. This CDR3 is built from 13 residues. Here the CDR3 reads CASSLNRVDEQYF. CDR3 DNA: TGTGCCAGCAGCCTTAACAGGGTCGACGAGCAGTACTTC.

Many counts were recorded for this clonotype. V and J are TRBV11-3 and TRBJ2-3; 14 bases align to TRBD2. Germline V gives CDR1 SGHNT, CDR2 YENEEA. The J segment lost 5 bases and the V segment lost 5 bases, leaving 9 bases of the junction unmatched. CDR3 length: 17 residues. For the CDR3, the DNA is TGTGCCAGCAGCCTGGGGACTAGCGGGAGAAGTGAAGATACGCAGTATTTT. Translated, it gives CASSLGTSGRSEDTQYF.

This clonotype appeared a few times. The rearrangement links TRBV19 to TRBJ2-1; TRBD1 matches 9 bases. Trimming cost V 4 bases and J 4 bases; bases outside gene matches: 8. CDR1 is LNHDA and CDR2 is SQIVND in the germline V gene (reference sequence). The CDR3 length is 16 residues. The CDR3 region has the DNA TGTGCCAGTAGTAGAGCCGGGACAGGGAGGTACAATGAGCAGTTCTTC. The encoded protein is CASSRAGTGRYNEQFF.

This clonotype has just a few counts. The V call is TRBV30, the J call TRBJ1-5, with TRBD1 identical over 10 bases. Germline values: CDR1 GTSNPN, CDR2 SVGIG (reference sequence). The V segment lost 1 base and the J segment 7 bases; nucleotides outside the gene matches: 4. The CDR3 spans 14 residues. In DNA, the CDR3 is TGTGCCTGGAGTGAGACAGGGGGCTGGCAGCCCCAGCATTTT. Its protein product is CAWSETGGWQPQHF. Full variable domain (rest looked up from reference TRBV30 and TRBJ1-5): SQTIHQWPATLVQPVGSPLSLECTVEGTSNPNLYWYRQAAGRGLQLLFYSVGIGQISSEVPQNLSASRPQDRQFILSSKKLLLSDSGFYLCAWSETGGWQPQHFGDGTRLSIL.

This clonotype was seen repeatedly, ten times or more. The chain employs TRBV5-1 and TRBJ1-3; 7 bases fit TRBD1. This CDR3 region has 16 residues. Germline trimming cut 4 bases from V and 1 base from J; bases unmatched to any gene: 8. The germline gives CDR1 SGHRS, CDR2 YFSETQ. The DNA for the CDR3 is TGCGCCAGCAGCCCTGGTCCACAGGGGTCTGGAAACACCATATATTTT. Residues: CASSPGPQGSGNTIYF.

This chain connects TRBV6-1 to TRBJ1-4, with TRBD1 as a possible D gene (6 bases). Germline V gene sequence: CDR1 MNHNS, CDR2 SASEGT. The V end lost 8 bases, the J end lost 0 bases, and 13 bases lay between the germline ends. The CDR3 is 15 residues long. CDR3 residues: CASAPWTATNEKLFF. CDR3 in DNA: TGTGCCAGCGCCCCATGGACAGCAACTAATGAAAAACTGTTTTTT.

The DNA of the CDR3 is TGTGCCAGCAGTTTTACCGGGACTAGCGGGATCAATGAGCAGTTCTTC. It specifies CASSFTGTSGINEQFF. The chain carries TRBV12-3 or TRBV12-4 and TRBJ2-1; 13 bases line up with TRBD2. J was trimmed by 6 bases and V by 3 bases; bases with no gene match: 5. The CDR3 runs 16 residues.